This is a list of T cell receptor beta chains from one sample in a study of cytomegalovirus exposure and HLA in healthy donors. Libraries were prepared by immunoSEQ multiplex PCR; TCRdb keeps only in-frame clonotypes and omits some of them. The table lists around 190,000 clones, about 9.4% of them singletons. Sequencing used PBMCs. These TCRs come from a woman aged 25-40 years in good health and CMV-seropositive. Both conserved end residues are part of each CDR3. The order of the fields is clone size, J gene, V gene, D gene, CDR3 DNA, CDR3 protein. The D gene is left open where the match is weak. The size entry is marked missing in some rows and otherwise reads once, few, many or a size class.

clone_size: few
j_call: TRBJ1-1
v_call: TRBV9
d_call: TRBD1
cdr3_nt: TGTGCCAGCAGGGCCCGACAGGGGAGCACTGAAGCTTTCTTT
cdr3_aa: CASRARQGSTEAFF

clone_size: NA
j_call: TRBJ2-2
v_call: TRBV9
d_call: TRBD2
cdr3_nt: TGTGCCAGCAGCTTGGGACTAGCGGGACTGGGGGAGCTGTTTTTT
cdr3_aa: CASSLGLAGLGELFF

clone_size: NA
j_call: TRBJ2-7
v_call: TRBV5-1
d_call: TRBD1
cdr3_nt: TGCGCCAGCAGCTCAAACCGGGACAGAAGTTACGAGCAGTACTTC
cdr3_aa: CASSSNRDRSYEQYF

clone_size: few
j_call: TRBJ1-3
v_call: TRBV5-1
d_call: NA
cdr3_nt: TGCGCCAGCAGCTTTAACTCTGGAAACACCATATATTTT
cdr3_aa: CASSFNSGNTIYF

clone_size: NA
j_call: TRBJ2-7
v_call: TRBV5-6
d_call: TRBD1
cdr3_nt: TGTGCCAGCAGCTGGATCGGACAGGGCTTCTACGAGCAGTACTTC
cdr3_aa: CASSWIGQGFYEQYF

clone_size: few
j_call: TRBJ1-2
v_call: TRBV20-1
d_call: NA
cdr3_nt: TGCAGTGCTAGGGAGGGAAATGGCTACACCTTC
cdr3_aa: CSAREGNGYTF

clone_size: few
j_call: TRBJ2-7
v_call: TRBV6-5
d_call: NA
cdr3_nt: TGTGCCAGCTCCGCGAGCTCCTACGAGCAGTACTTC
cdr3_aa: CASSASSYEQYF

clone_size: few
j_call: TRBJ1-2
v_call: TRBV7-8
d_call: NA
cdr3_nt: TGTGCCAGCAGCTTAAGATCAGCTAACTATGGCTACACCTTC
cdr3_aa: CASSLRSANYGYTF

clone_size: NA
j_call: TRBJ1-5
v_call: TRBV7-2
d_call: TRBD1
cdr3_nt: TGTGCCAGCAGCCCCGGGACAGTTAGCAATCAGCCCCAGCATTTT
cdr3_aa: CASSPGTVSNQPQHF

clone_size: few
j_call: TRBJ2-1
v_call: TRBV5-8
d_call: NA
cdr3_nt: TGTGCCAGCAGCTTGGTCCAGATCCTCTCCTACAATGAGCAGTTCTTC
cdr3_aa: CASSLVQILSYNEQFF